Shown below are 5 T cell receptor beta chains from a single sample sequenced in a study of shared clonotypes between healthy human individuals. Profiled with immunoSEQ multiplex PCR; TCRdb holds only in-frame clones, not every one. The sample yields a few million clones, around 94% seen once. The specimen sequenced was naive CD4+ T cells sorted from blood. The subset is: CD45RA+ positively selected. All receptors come from a man younger than 30 in good health.

V and J are TRBV6-5 and TRBJ2-1; 10 bases match TRBD1. CDR1 is MNHEY and CDR2 is SVGAGI in the germline V gene. This CDR3 has 16 residues. J lost 12 bases, V lost 4 bases, and 15 bases had no gene match. CDR3 sequence reads: CASSFIDRGRTLGQFF. For the CDR3, the DNA is TGTGCCAGCAGTTTCATAGACAGGGGGCGAACACTCGGGCAGTTCTTC.

The J gene is TRBJ2-3, the V gene TRBV27; tentatively, D is TRBD1 (6 bases). Looked up from germline, CDR1 is MNHEY and CDR2 is SMNVEV (reference sequence). This CDR3 is built from 11 residues. CDR3 bases: TGTGGGGGGCAGGGCACAGATACGCAGTATTTT. Translating it yields CGGQGTDTQYF.

V gene TRBV2 combines with J gene TRBJ1-6; D uncertain. The CDR3 length is 15 residues. Trimming shortened V by 3 bases and J by 3 bases, and 9 bases separated the two germline ends. From germline, CDR1 is SNHLY and CDR2 FYNNEI. The CDR3 loop reads CASSDEGRYNSPLHF. CDR3 DNA: TGTGCCAGCAGTGATGAGGGCCGCTATAATTCACCCCTCCACTTT.

This clone was found once. This chain's CDR3 is CASSLGGRDEQYF. CDR3 in DNA: TGCGCCAGCAGCTTGGGAGGGAGGGACGAGCAGTACTTC. The gene calls are TRBV5-1 and TRBJ2-7, with 7 bases identical to TRBD2. Germline CDR1 reads SGHRS; CDR2 reads YFSETQ. V lost 0 bases to trimming and J lost 5 bases; unmatched junction nucleotides: 2. The CDR3 loop spans 13 amino acids.

This clone showed up just a few times. This sequence joins TRBV20-1 and TRBJ1-1; D perhaps matches TRBD1 (5 bases). Trimming pared 2 bases from V and 7 bases from J, leaving 8 bases between. Germline V gene sequence: CDR1 DFQATT, CDR2 SNEGSKA (reference sequence). This CDR3 has 11 amino acids. The CDR3 loop is CSARPGFEAFF. CDR3 coding DNA: TGCAGTGCTAGACCAGGGTTTGAAGCTTTCTTT.